This T cell receptor beta chain was sequenced in a study of T cells expressing NK-cell markers. Study at large: Sorted CD3+CD56-NKG2C+, CD3+CD56+NKG2C+ and CD3+CD56+NKG2C- T cells supplied the TCR beta repertoires. Just one sequenced donor of eight was HCMV-seronegative, while seven were seropositive. Study-wide results and limits: A few donors' CD3+CD56-NKG2C+ cells were dominated by the same clonotypes. Top CD8+ clonotypes included the dominant CD3+CD56+NKG2C+ clonotypes in six donors.

Points on this clonotype: Its antigen is as yet unknown.

There are 16 residues in the CDR3. The germline V gene encodes CDR1 SQVTM and CDR2 ANQGSEA. Following a re-call of the 5' RACE reads, TCRdb has one entry per CDR3 protein and lacks DNA. The sample has about 430,000 distinct CDR3 sequences. The chain is built from TRBV29-1 and TRBJ2-1; the TCRdb call, TRBD2, lacks DNA for checking. The sequenced sample was blood T cells: a sorted CD56 or NKG2C T cell subset, CD4+ or CD8+ T cells, or bulk PBMC T cells (not recorded which). The clonotype originates from a woman aged 50 to 65 in good health. The CDR3 loop reads CSVEGLTSNNANEQFF.